This is a list of T cell receptor beta chains from one sample in a study of blood T cell repertoires in COVID-19. Sequencing used immunoSEQ multiplex PCR; TCRdb keeps in-frame clones, though not all of them. The table shows 150,000 to 180,000 clones, with approximately 85% occurring only once. Sequenced: peripheral blood. The source of these receptors is a man aged 60 to 75 with COVID-19, enrolled during active disease. CDR3s include the opening cysteine and the closing phenylalanine or tryptophan. A D gene is named only where the DNA matches it firmly. Clone size is shown for a subset of rows, as once, few, many or a class of expanded clone.

TRBV11-2	NA	TRBJ2-7	NA	TGTGCCAGCAGCAATGGGCTGGCCCCCTACGAGCAGTACTTC	CASSNGLAPYEQYF
TRBV4-2	NA	TRBJ1-1	NA	TGTGCCAGCAGCCAAGAACGGGGGACTGAAGCTTTCTTT	CASSQERGTEAFF
TRBV7-9	NA	TRBJ1-4	TRBD1	TGTGCCAGCAGCCCGGTTGGGGGGACAGCCAATGAAAAACTGTTTTTT	CASSPVGGTANEKLFF
TRBV19	NA	TRBJ1-2	TRBD1	TGTGCCAGTAGCCGTCAACGACAGGGCAACTATGGCTACACCTTC	CASSRQRQGNYGYTF
TRBV4-2	NA	TRBJ1-4	NA	TGTGCCAGCAGCCAAGCCGCAGAAGCAACTAATGAAAAACTGTTTTTT	CASSQAAEATNEKLFF
TRBV11-2	NA	TRBJ1-2	NA	TGTGCCAGCAGGTCAATACAGGGCGGCTATGGCTACACCTTC	CASRSIQGGYGYTF
TRBV4-1	NA	TRBJ1-1	NA	TGCGCCAGCAGCCTTCAGGGATTCAACACTGAAGCTTTCTTT	CASSLQGFNTEAFF
TRBV6-5	NA	TRBJ1-1	NA	TGTGCCAGCCACGAGCCCCGGGGGGGACGGGAAGCTTTCTTT	CASHEPRGGREAFF
TRBV6-6	NA	TRBJ1-1	TRBD1	TGTGCCAGCACCTACGGGGACAGGGGTGCGATTGAAGCTTTCTTT	CASTYGDRGAIEAFF
TRBV7-2	NA	TRBJ2-2	TRBD2	TGTGCCAGCAGCTTAGTTGGGCGGGAGGTGCGGGCCGGGGAGCTGTTTTTT	CASSLVGREVRAGELFF
TRBV7-2	NA	TRBJ1-2	TRBD1	TGTGCCAGCAGCATCCGGGACAGGGGTCGTGGCTACACCTTC	CASSIRDRGRGYTF
TRBV24-1	NA	TRBJ1-4	NA	TGTGCCACCGCGGACAGCCTTAATGAAAAACTGTTTTTT	CATADSLNEKLFF
TRBV5-1	few	TRBJ2-2	NA	TGCGCCAGCAGCTCCTCGTTGGGCCCTCCTTCTCGGGAGCTGTTTTTT	CASSSSLGPPSRELFF
TRBV6-6	NA	TRBJ2-7	TRBD1	TGTGCCAGCAGTTCATCCGGGACAGGGAACTACGAGCAGTACTTC	CASSSSGTGNYEQYF
TRBV4-2	NA	TRBJ2-3	NA	TGTGCCAGCAGCCAGAGCCTAGCGACTAGCACAGATACGCAGTATTTT	CASSQSLATSTDTQYF
TRBV6-2/TRBV6-3	NA	TRBJ1-1	NA	TGTGCCAGCAGTTACTCGGCAGGGGAGCGGAACACTGAAGCTTTCTTT	CASSYSAGERNTEAFF
TRBV7-7	NA	TRBJ2-5	NA	TGTGCTAGCAGCTTCGCGGTGAGCGAGACCCAGTACTTC	CASSFAVSETQYF